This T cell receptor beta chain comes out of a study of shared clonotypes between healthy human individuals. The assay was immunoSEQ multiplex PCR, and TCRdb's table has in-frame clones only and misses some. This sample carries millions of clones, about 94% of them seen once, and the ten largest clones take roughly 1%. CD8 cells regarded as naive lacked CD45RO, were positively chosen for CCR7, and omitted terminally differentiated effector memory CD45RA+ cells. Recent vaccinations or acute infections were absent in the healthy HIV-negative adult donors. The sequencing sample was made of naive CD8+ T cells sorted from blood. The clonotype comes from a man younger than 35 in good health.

CDR3 sequence reads: CASLIQGGSGYTF. CDR3 nucleotide sequence: TGTGCCTCACTGATACAGGGGGGTAGTGGCTACACCTTC. This chain joins TRBV27 and TRBJ1-2; 8 nucleotides match TRBD1. The CDR3 contains 13 residues. Germline-derived CDR1 and CDR2 are MNHEY and SMNVEV (reference sequence). J was trimmed by 7 bases and V by 11 bases; bases with no gene match: 12.